The subject of this entry is one T cell receptor beta chain. What it binds is unknown. The data originate from a study of blood T cells in healthy people across ages. It was with a sample-barcoded 5' primer and a J-beta primer mix that a second PCR of about 6 to 12 cycles was run. TCRdb itself ran the 5' RACE reads through MiXCR, one entry per CDR3 protein. Of 800,000 or so distinct CDR3 sequences in the sample, 62% were seen once. The junction had 8 bases not matched to a gene; V was cut back by 3 bases and J by 7 bases. This CDR3 region has 15 residues. Germline V CDR1 and CDR2: SGHTA, FQGNSA. Study observations and caveats: The study found more naive CD4+ cells and higher diversity in long-lived than aged donors.

The chain employs TRBV7-2 and TRBJ2-1; 8 nucleotides agree with TRBD2. The clonotype originates from a man aged 25 to 40 in good health. Sequencing was performed on blood. CDR3 sequence reads: CASSFVGGVRNEQFF. As DNA, the CDR3 is TGTGCCAGCAGCTTTGTCGGGGGGGTGCGGAATGAGCAGTTCTTC.